Listed below are T cell receptor beta chains from one sample, sequenced in a study of vaccination and CD4 T cells after COVID-19. TCRdb recomputed calls from the PCR reads with MiXCR, one row per CDR3 protein. In the table there are about 15,000 distinct CDR3 sequences, around 57% of which are singletons. These receptors have no identified antigens. Sequenced input: CD4+ T cells from blood, cultured in vitro. The receptors were gathered from a human donor who had recovered from COVID-19. CDR3s include the opening cysteine and the closing phenylalanine or tryptophan. Clone sizes are given selectively: once, few, many, or a class where the clone is expanded.

abundance: -; v_gene: TRBV20-1; j_gene: TRBJ2-3; CDR3aa: CSARDRPPTDTQYF
abundance: -; v_gene: TRBV20-1; j_gene: TRBJ1-2; CDR3aa: CSGTYMGGNYGYTF
abundance: -; v_gene: TRBV6-2/TRBV6-3; j_gene: TRBJ2-2; CDR3aa: CASSKTRGRTGELFF
abundance: -; v_gene: TRBV6-1; j_gene: TRBJ2-7; CDR3aa: CASSKGGASASYEQYF
abundance: -; v_gene: TRBV20-1; j_gene: TRBJ1-3; CDR3aa: CSALPETLGNTIYF
abundance: few; v_gene: TRBV6-1; j_gene: TRBJ1-2; CDR3aa: CASRRSGRFYGYTF
abundance: -; v_gene: TRBV6-2/TRBV6-3; j_gene: TRBJ2-1; CDR3aa: CASSYPTSTHEQFF
abundance: -; v_gene: TRBV7-8; j_gene: TRBJ1-2; CDR3aa: CASSPRRDRVNGYTF
abundance: few; v_gene: TRBV2; j_gene: TRBJ1-2; CDR3aa: CASSRGEVYGYTF
abundance: few; v_gene: TRBV20-1; j_gene: TRBJ2-7; CDR3aa: CSARGHRAPSYEQYF
abundance: -; v_gene: TRBV24-1; j_gene: TRBJ2-5; CDR3aa: CAPGETQYF
abundance: once; v_gene: TRBV28; j_gene: TRBJ1-1; CDR3aa: CASSPIRGTEAFF
abundance: once; v_gene: TRBV19; j_gene: TRBJ2-7; CDR3aa: CASSTSGTSSYEQYF
abundance: few; v_gene: TRBV12-3/TRBV12-4; j_gene: TRBJ2-3; CDR3aa: CASSPATSGITDTQYF
abundance: -; v_gene: TRBV20-1; j_gene: TRBJ2-1; CDR3aa: CSAVTFSGSSYNEQFF
abundance: few; v_gene: TRBV2; j_gene: TRBJ2-3; CDR3aa: CASSEQGTDTQYF
abundance: -; v_gene: TRBV30; j_gene: TRBJ1-6; CDR3aa: CAWSVSDFNSPLHF
abundance: -; v_gene: TRBV20-1; j_gene: TRBJ2-1; CDR3aa: CSAQIRGGTSDYNEQFF
abundance: -; v_gene: TRBV6-1; j_gene: TRBJ1-6; CDR3aa: CASSVGQGEGSPLHF
abundance: few; v_gene: TRBV30; j_gene: TRBJ2-3; CDR3aa: CAWSVTGDTQYF
abundance: -; v_gene: TRBV12-3/TRBV12-4; j_gene: TRBJ2-7; CDR3aa: CASSAPGHKSYEQYF
abundance: -; v_gene: TRBV2; j_gene: TRBJ2-5; CDR3aa: CASSDRRQETQYF
abundance: once; v_gene: TRBV18; j_gene: TRBJ2-7; CDR3aa: CASSLGSRNSEQYF
abundance: -; v_gene: TRBV14; j_gene: TRBJ2-3; CDR3aa: CASSQRRLGDTQYF
abundance: few; v_gene: TRBV20-1; j_gene: TRBJ2-5; CDR3aa: CSAAYSGGETQYF
abundance: -; v_gene: TRBV7-9; j_gene: TRBJ2-7; CDR3aa: CASSPWGQGFEQYF
abundance: -; v_gene: TRBV6-4; j_gene: TRBJ2-3; CDR3aa: CASSDSDSTDTQYF
abundance: medium-sized; v_gene: TRBV18; j_gene: TRBJ2-5; CDR3aa: CASSPSLAGVETQYF
abundance: -; v_gene: TRBV7-2; j_gene: TRBJ2-1; CDR3aa: CASSLTGTGGFEQFF
abundance: -; v_gene: TRBV6-1; j_gene: TRBJ2-2; CDR3aa: CASTDLTGELFF
abundance: -; v_gene: TRBV28; j_gene: TRBJ2-3; CDR3aa: CASGNLQGPDTQYF
abundance: -; v_gene: TRBV10-3; j_gene: TRBJ1-2; CDR3aa: CAISEAGFGQRSNYGYTF
abundance: once; v_gene: TRBV7-7; j_gene: TRBJ2-5; CDR3aa: CASSSPDKTQYF
abundance: -; v_gene: TRBV7-9; j_gene: TRBJ1-6; CDR3aa: CASSRGGRGGSPLHF
abundance: -; v_gene: TRBV20-1; j_gene: TRBJ1-1; CDR3aa: CSATPVRGQTSNTEAFF
abundance: -; v_gene: TRBV7-9; j_gene: TRBJ2-1; CDR3aa: CASSYTENYNEQFF
abundance: -; v_gene: TRBV6-1; j_gene: TRBJ2-3; CDR3aa: CASRFGQGPDTQYF
abundance: -; v_gene: TRBV7-2; j_gene: TRBJ2-7; CDR3aa: CASSPRTSGSSYEQYF
abundance: few; v_gene: TRBV12-3/TRBV12-4; j_gene: TRBJ1-2; CDR3aa: CASSLGARSYGYTF
abundance: -; v_gene: TRBV28; j_gene: TRBJ1-5; CDR3aa: CASSLIRGRGLRGGQPQHF
abundance: -; v_gene: TRBV20-1; j_gene: TRBJ2-5; CDR3aa: CSASSAEETQYF
abundance: -; v_gene: TRBV6-1; j_gene: TRBJ1-5; CDR3aa: CASSGVIHLQPQHF
abundance: -; v_gene: TRBV7-9; j_gene: TRBJ1-1; CDR3aa: CASGSEMGTEAFF
abundance: -; v_gene: TRBV7-8; j_gene: TRBJ1-6; CDR3aa: CASSLLPQRSENSPLHF
abundance: once; v_gene: TRBV12-3/TRBV12-4; j_gene: TRBJ2-5; CDR3aa: CASSFARETQYF
abundance: -; v_gene: TRBV19; j_gene: TRBJ2-5; CDR3aa: CASSRRGPGPDETQYF
abundance: -; v_gene: TRBV20-1; j_gene: TRBJ2-3; CDR3aa: CSAAGVHTQYF
abundance: few; v_gene: TRBV28; j_gene: TRBJ1-5; CDR3aa: CASSLISGGEPQHF
abundance: -; v_gene: TRBV25-1; j_gene: TRBJ1-5; CDR3aa: CASSVVGVGSGQGHQPQHF